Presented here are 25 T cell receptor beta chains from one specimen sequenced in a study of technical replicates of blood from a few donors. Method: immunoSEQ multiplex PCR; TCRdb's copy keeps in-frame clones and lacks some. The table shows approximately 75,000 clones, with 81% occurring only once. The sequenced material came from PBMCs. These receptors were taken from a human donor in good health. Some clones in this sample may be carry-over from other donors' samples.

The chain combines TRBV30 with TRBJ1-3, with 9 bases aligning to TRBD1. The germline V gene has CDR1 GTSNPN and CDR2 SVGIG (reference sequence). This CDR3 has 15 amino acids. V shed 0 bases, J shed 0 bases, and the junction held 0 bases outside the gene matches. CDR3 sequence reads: CAWSVDRGSGNTIYF. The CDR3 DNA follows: TGTGCCTGGAGTGTGGACAGGGGCTCTGGAAACACCATATATTTT. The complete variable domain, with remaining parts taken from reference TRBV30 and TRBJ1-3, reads SQTIHQWPATLVQPVGSPLSLECTVEGTSNPNLYWYRQAAGRGLQLLFYSVGIGQISSEVPQNLSASRPQDRQFILSSKKLLLSDSGFYLCAWSVDRGSGNTIYFGEGSWLTVV.

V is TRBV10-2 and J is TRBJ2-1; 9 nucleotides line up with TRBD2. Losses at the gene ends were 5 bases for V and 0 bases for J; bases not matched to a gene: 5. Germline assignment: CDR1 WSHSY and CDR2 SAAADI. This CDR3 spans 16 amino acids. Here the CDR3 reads CASSWGSGSSYNEQFF. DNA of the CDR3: TGCGCCAGCAGTTGGGGTAGCGGGAGCTCCTACAATGAGCAGTTCTTC.

The CDR3 bases are TGCAGCGTTGGAGTCGTACAGGGTGACACTGAAGCTTTCTTT. It is translated as CSVGVVQGDTEAFF. The chain has TRBV29-1 and TRBJ1-1, with D possibly matching TRBD1 (6 bases). Germline V CDR1 and CDR2: SQVTM, ANQGSEA. The CDR3 extends over 14 amino acids. Between the trimmed V and J ends, which lost 4 bases and 3 bases, there was a span of 15 bases.

The CDR3 region is CASSLERATNEKLFF. In DNA form, the CDR3 reads TGTGCCAGCAGCTTGGAGAGAGCAACTAATGAAAAACTGTTTTTT. The chain joins TRBV7-3 to TRBJ1-4; D is undetermined. Germline CDR1 and CDR2: SGHTA and FQGTGA. The V end was cut by 3 bases, the J end by 0 bases, with 8 bases between. The length of the CDR3 is 15 residues.

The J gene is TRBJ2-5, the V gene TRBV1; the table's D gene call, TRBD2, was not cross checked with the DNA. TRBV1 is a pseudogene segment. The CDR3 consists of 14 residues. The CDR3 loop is CTSSQDRTTRDQYF. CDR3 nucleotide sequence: TGCACCAGCAGCCAAGATCGGACCACGAGGGACCAGTACTTC.

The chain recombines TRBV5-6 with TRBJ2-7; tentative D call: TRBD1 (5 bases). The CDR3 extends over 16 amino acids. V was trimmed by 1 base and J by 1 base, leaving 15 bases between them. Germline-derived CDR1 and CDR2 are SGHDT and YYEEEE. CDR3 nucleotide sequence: TGTGCCAGCAGCTTGTGGCAGGGAATGGGATCCTACGAGCAGTACTTC. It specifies CASSLWQGMGSYEQYF.

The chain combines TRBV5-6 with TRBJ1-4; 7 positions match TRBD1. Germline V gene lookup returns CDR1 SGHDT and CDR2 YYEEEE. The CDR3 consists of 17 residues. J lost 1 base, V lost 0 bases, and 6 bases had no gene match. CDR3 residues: CASSLARGRGTNEKLFF. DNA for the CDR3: TGTGCCAGCAGCTTGGCTAGGGGGCGGGGAACTAATGAAAAACTGTTTTTT.

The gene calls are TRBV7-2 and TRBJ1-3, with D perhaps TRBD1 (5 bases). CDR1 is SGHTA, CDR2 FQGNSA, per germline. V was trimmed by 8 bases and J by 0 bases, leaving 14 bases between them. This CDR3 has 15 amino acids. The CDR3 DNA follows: TGTGCCAGCCGATCCCCCGGGGGCTCTGGAAACACCATATATTTT. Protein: CASRSPGGSGNTIYF.

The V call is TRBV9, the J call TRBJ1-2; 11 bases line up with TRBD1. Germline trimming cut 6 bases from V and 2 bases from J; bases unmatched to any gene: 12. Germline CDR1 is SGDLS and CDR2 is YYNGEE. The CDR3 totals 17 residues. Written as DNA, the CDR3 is TGTGCCAGCACCCTGGGAACCCGGGACAGGGGGAACTATGGCTACACCTTC. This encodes CASTLGTRDRGNYGYTF.

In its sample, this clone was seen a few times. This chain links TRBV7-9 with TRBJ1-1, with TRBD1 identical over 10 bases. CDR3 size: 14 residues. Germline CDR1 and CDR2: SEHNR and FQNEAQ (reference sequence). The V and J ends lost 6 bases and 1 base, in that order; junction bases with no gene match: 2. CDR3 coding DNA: TGTGCCAGCAGAAGGGACAGGGGGAACACTGAAGCTTTCTTT. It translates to CASRRDRGNTEAFF.

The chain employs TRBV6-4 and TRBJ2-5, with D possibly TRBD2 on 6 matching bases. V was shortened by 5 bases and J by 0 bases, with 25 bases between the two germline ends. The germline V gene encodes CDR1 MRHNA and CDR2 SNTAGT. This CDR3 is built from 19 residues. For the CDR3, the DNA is TGTGCCAGCAGTATCACCGCCGGACTAATGAGAGAGTACCAAGAGACCCAGTACTTC. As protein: CASSITAGLMREYQETQYF.

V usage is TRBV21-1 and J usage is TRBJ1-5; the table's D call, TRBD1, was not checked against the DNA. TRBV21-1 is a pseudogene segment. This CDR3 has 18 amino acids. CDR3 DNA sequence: TGTGCCAGCAGCAACAATTTAGGCAGGCCTCGAGGCAATCAGCCCCAGCATTTT. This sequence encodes CASSNNLGRPRGNQPQHF.

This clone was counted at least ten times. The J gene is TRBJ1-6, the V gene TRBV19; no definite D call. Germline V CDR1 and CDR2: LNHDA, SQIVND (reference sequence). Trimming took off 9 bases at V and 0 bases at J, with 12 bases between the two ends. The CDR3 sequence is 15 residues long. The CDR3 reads CASDVGSSYNSPLHF. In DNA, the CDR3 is TGTGCCAGCGATGTGGGGAGCTCCTATAATTCACCCCTCCACTTT.

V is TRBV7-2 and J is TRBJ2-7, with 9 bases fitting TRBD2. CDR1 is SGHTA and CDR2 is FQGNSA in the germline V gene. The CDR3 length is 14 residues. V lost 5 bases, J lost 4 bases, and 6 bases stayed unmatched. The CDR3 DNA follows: TGTGCCAGCAGCCAACGACTAGCGGCTTACGAGCAGTACTTC. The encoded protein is CASSQRLAAYEQYF.

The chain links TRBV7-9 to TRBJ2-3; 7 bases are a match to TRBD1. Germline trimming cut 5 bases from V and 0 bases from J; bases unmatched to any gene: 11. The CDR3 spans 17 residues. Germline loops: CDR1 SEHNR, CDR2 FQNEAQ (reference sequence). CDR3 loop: CASSPRTGSTSTDTQYF. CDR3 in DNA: TGTGCCAGCAGCCCTCGGACAGGATCAACTAGCACAGATACGCAGTATTTT.

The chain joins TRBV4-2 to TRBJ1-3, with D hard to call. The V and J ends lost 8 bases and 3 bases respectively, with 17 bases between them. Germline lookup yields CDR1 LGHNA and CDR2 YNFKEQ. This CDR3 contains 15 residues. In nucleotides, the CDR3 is TGTGCCAGCGAGGCCGACCTCCTCGGTGGAAACACCATATATTTT. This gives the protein CASEADLLGGNTIYF.

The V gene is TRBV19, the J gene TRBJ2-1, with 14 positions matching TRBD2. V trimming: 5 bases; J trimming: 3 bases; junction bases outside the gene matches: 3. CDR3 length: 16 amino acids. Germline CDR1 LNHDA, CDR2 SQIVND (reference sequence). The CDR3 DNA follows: TGTGCCAGTAGTCGGACTAGCGGGGGGAACTACAATGAGCAGTTCTTC. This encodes CASSRTSGGNYNEQFF. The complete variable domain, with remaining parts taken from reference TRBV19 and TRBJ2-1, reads DGGITQSPKYLFRKEGQNVTLSCEQNLNHDAMYWYRQDPGQGLRLIYYSQIVNDFQKGDIAEGYSVSREKKESFPLTVTSAQKNPTAFYLCASSRTSGGNYNEQFFGPGTRLTVL.

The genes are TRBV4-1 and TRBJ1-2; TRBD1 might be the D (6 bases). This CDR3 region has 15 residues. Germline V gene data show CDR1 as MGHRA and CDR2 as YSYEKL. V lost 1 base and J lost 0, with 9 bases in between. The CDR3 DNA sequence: TGCGCCAGCAGCCAAGGGCAGGGGACTAACTATGGCTACACCTTC. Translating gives CASSQGQGTNYGYTF.

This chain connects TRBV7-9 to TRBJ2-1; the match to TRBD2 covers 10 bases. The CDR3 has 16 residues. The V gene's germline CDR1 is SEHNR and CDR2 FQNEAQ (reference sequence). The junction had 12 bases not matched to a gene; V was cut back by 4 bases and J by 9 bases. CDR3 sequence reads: CASSSPGLATFIEQFF. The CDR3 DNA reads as TGTGCCAGCAGCTCGCCGGGACTAGCGACCTTTATTGAGCAGTTCTTC. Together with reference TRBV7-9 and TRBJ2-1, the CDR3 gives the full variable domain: DTGVSQNPRHKITKRGQNVTFRCDPISEHNRLYWYRQTLGQGPEFLTYFQNEAQLEKSRLLSDRFSAERPKGSFSTLEIQRTEQGDSAMYLCASSSPGLATFIEQFFGPGTRLTVL.

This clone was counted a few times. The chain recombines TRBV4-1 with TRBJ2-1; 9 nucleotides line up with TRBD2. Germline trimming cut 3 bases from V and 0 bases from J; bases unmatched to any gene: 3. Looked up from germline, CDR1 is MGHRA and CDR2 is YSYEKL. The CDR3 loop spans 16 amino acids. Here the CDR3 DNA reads TGCGCCAGCAGCCACCTTAGCGGGAGCTCCTACAATGAGCAGTTCTTC. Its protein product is CASSHLSGSSYNEQFF.

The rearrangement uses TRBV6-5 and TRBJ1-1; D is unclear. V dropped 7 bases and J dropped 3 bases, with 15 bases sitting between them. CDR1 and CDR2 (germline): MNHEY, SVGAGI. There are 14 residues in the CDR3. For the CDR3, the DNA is TGTGCCAGCACCTCTAGCGACGTGTACACTGAAGCTTTCTTT. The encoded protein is CASTSSDVYTEAFF.

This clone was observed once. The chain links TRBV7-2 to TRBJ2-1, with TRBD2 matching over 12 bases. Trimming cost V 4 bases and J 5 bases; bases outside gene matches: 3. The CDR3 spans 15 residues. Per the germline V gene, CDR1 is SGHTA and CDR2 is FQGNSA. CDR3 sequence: CASSSSGGVNNEQFF. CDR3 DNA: TGTGCCAGCAGCTCTAGCGGGGGGGTTAACAATGAGCAGTTCTTC.

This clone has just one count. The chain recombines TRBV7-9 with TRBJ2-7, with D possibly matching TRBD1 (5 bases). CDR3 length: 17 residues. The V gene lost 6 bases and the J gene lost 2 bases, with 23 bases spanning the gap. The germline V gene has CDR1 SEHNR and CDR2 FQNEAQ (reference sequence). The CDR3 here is CASRNLSPSREAYEQYF. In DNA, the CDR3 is TGTGCCAGCAGAAATCTCTCCCCCTCCAGGGAAGCCTACGAGCAGTACTTC.

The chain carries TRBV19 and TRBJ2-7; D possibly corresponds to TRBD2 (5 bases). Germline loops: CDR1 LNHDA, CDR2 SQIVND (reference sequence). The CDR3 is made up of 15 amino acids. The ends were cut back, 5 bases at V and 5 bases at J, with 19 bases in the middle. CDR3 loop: CASSPRGEGLDEQYF. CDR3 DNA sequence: TGTGCCAGTAGTCCCCGGGGTGAAGGGCTTGACGAGCAGTACTTC. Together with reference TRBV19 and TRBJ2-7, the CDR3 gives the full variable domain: DGGITQSPKYLFRKEGQNVTLSCEQNLNHDAMYWYRQDPGQGLRLIYYSQIVNDFQKGDIAEGYSVSREKKESFPLTVTSAQKNPTAFYLCASSPRGEGLDEQYFGPGTRLTVT.

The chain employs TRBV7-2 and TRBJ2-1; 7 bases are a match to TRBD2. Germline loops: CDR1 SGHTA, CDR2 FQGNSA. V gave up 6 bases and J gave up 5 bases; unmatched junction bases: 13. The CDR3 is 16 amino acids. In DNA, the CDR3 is TGTGCCAGCAGACATAAGTGGCTAGCGGATGACAATGAGCAGTTCTTC. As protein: CASRHKWLADDNEQFF.